Listed below are T cell receptor beta chains from one sample, sequenced in a study of shared clonotypes between healthy human individuals. TCRdb's copy holds only in-frame clones and misses some; the assay was immunoSEQ multiplex PCR. The table lists about 820,000 clones, 85% to 95% of them singletons. Input material: naive CD8+ T cells sorted from blood. The receptor set was obtained from a man aged 25 to 45 in good health. Both conserved end residues are part of each CDR3. The D gene is left open where the match is weak. Clone size is stated in some rows and not others, as once, few, many or a class when expanded.

length: 14; J: TRBJ2-7; V: TRBV6-1; size: -; D: TRBD1; DNA: TGTGCCAGCAGTCCCGGGACAGGGAACTACGAGCAGTACTTC; CDR3: CASSPGTGNYEQYF
length: 14; J: TRBJ2-5; V: TRBV2; size: -; D: -; DNA: TGTGCCAGCAGGGATAGTCAGGGGCAAGAGACCCAGTACTTC; CDR3: CASRDSQGQETQYF
length: 16; J: TRBJ1-4; V: TRBV7-8; size: -; D: -; DNA: TGTGCCAGCAGCTTAGCGTCCCGCGATATGAATGAAAAACTGTTTTTT; CDR3: CASSLASRDMNEKLFF
length: 15; J: TRBJ1-3; V: TRBV10-3; size: -; D: -; DNA: TGTGCCATCAGTGAGTCCCCCGACCTTGGAAACACCATATATTTT; CDR3: CAISESPDLGNTIYF
length: 17; J: TRBJ1-1; V: TRBV28; size: -; D: TRBD1; DNA: TGTGCCAGCACCTCCTTTAGGGGACAGGGCATGAACACTGAAGCTTTCTTT; CDR3: CASTSFRGQGMNTEAFF
length: 14; J: TRBJ2-7; V: TRBV7-9; size: -; D: -; DNA: TGTGCCAGCAGCTTGGCTGGGAGCTCCTACGAGCAGTACTTC; CDR3: CASSLAGSSYEQYF
length: 12; J: TRBJ2-1; V: TRBV9; size: -; D: TRBD2; DNA: TGTGCCAGCACCGGGACTAGTGATGAGCAGTTCTTC; CDR3: CASTGTSDEQFF
length: 12; J: TRBJ2-1; V: TRBV9; size: -; D: -; DNA: TGTGCCAGCAGCGCAGAGTACCATGAGCAGTTCTTC; CDR3: CASSAEYHEQFF
length: 13; J: TRBJ2-7; V: TRBV29-1; size: -; D: -; DNA: TGCAGCGTCGAACAGGGAGAGGGCTACGAGCAGTACTTC; CDR3: CSVEQGEGYEQYF
length: 14; J: TRBJ2-7; V: TRBV4-3; size: -; D: -; DNA: TGCGCCAGCAGCCAAGGGGGAAGCTCCTACGAGCAGTACTTC; CDR3: CASSQGGSSYEQYF
length: 13; J: TRBJ1-4; V: TRBV28; size: -; D: -; DNA: TGTGCCAGCACTGGAGCAACTAATGAAAAACTGTTTTTT; CDR3: CASTGATNEKLFF
length: 14; J: TRBJ2-2; V: TRBV7-6; size: -; D: -; DNA: TGTGCCAGCAGCTTAGGACAGAACACCGGGGAGCTGTTTTTT; CDR3: CASSLGQNTGELFF
length: 14; J: TRBJ2-1; V: TRBV10-2; size: -; D: -; DNA: TGCGCCAGCAGTAGGGGGGGAACCTACAATGAGCAGTTCTTC; CDR3: CASSRGGTYNEQFF
length: 15; J: TRBJ1-4; V: TRBV7-9; size: once; D: -; DNA: TGTGCCAGCAGCTTAGCGTGGATAGGGGAGGAAAAACTGTTTTTT; CDR3: CASSLAWIGEEKLFF
length: 14; J: TRBJ2-7; V: TRBV19; size: -; D: TRBD1; DNA: TGTGCCAGTACCCCGGGACAGGGAGTCCACGAGCAGTACTTC; CDR3: CASTPGQGVHEQYF
length: 14; J: TRBJ1-1; V: TRBV4-3; size: -; D: -; DNA: TGCGCCAGCAGCCAAGAAGGGACTGGTAAAGAAGCTTTCTTT; CDR3: CASSQEGTGKEAFF
length: 16; J: TRBJ2-7; V: TRBV5-1; size: -; D: TRBD2; DNA: TGCGCCAGCAGCTTGGGGGGACTAGCGGGATTCTACGAGCAGTACTTC; CDR3: CASSLGGLAGFYEQYF
length: 15; J: TRBJ1-4; V: TRBV5-1; size: once; D: -; DNA: TGCGCCAGCAGCTTGGGGTGGGGTTCTAATGAAAAACTGTTTTTT; CDR3: CASSLGWGSNEKLFF
length: 15; J: TRBJ2-7; V: TRBV29-1; size: once; D: TRBD1; DNA: TGCAGCGTTGAAGGACTTGAAGGGGGCCCCTACGAGCAGTACTTC; CDR3: CSVEGLEGGPYEQYF
length: 13; J: TRBJ2-1; V: TRBV11-3; size: -; D: -; DNA: TGTGCCAGCATCCCCCCCCCACACAATGAGCAGTTCTTC; CDR3: CASIPPPHNEQFF
length: 15; J: TRBJ2-1; V: TRBV7-2; size: -; D: TRBD1; DNA: TGTGCCAGCAGCTTAGGCAGGGGGCGCGGGAATGAGCAGTTCTTC; CDR3: CASSLGRGRGNEQFF
length: 15; J: TRBJ2-7; V: TRBV5-1; size: -; D: -; DNA: TGCGCCAGCAGCTTGGCTGGGGCCCCTACGAAGGAGCAGTACTTC; CDR3: CASSLAGAPTKEQYF
length: 15; J: TRBJ1-4; V: TRBV5-4; size: -; D: TRBD1; DNA: TGTGCCAGCAGCACATCCGGGACAGGGGGTGAAAAACTGTTTTTT; CDR3: CASSTSGTGGEKLFF
length: 15; J: TRBJ2-3; V: TRBV9; size: -; D: TRBD1; DNA: TGTGCCAGCAGCGTTGGGCAGGGGGCGACAGATACGCAGTATTTT; CDR3: CASSVGQGATDTQYF